This entry features one T cell receptor (beta chain) sequence. What it binds is not known. These data are taken from a study of cytomegalovirus exposure and HLA in healthy donors. Study conclusions and caveats: Whilst most TCR sequences proved rare, a subset of public TCRs occurred across many donors. Clonal expansion was found to be greater in HLA-associated TCR beta chains than in equally common others in a later analysis. When analyzed later, the rates of TCR association showed variation by HLA locus, with DRB1 the most and HLA-C the fewest. It was taken for granted in presence/absence analyses that sequencing depth across donors was roughly uniform.

The CDR3 contains 15 residues. Germline assignment: CDR1 MNHEY and CDR2 SVGAGI. Trimming pared 5 bases from V and 7 bases from J, leaving 20 bases between. In the PCR, 60 Vbeta and 13 Jbeta primers were used. Repertoires were generated with immunoSEQ multiplex PCR, while TCRdb's copy carries only in-frame clones and drops some. This repertoire shows around 170,000 clones, around 77% found once; its top ten account for around 2.2%. The source material was PBMCs. The chain has TRBV6-5 and TRBJ2-5; tentatively, D is TRBD2 (7 bases). This clonotype was sampled from a man in his sixties in good health and CMV-seronegative. This CDR3 is CASSALAGADGTQYF. In DNA, the CDR3 is TGTGCCAGCAGTGCTCTCGCGGGGGCTGACGGGACCCAGTACTTC.